This entry lists 9 T cell receptor beta chains sequenced from one sample in a study of vaccination effects on CD4 cells after COVID-19. Clones were sequenced by immunoSEQ multiplex PCR, and TCRdb holds only the in-frame ones, with some missing. The sample includes more than 60,000 clones, approximately 72% of them seen just once. Which antigens these TCRs recognize remains unknown. Culture lasted 10 days before CD4+ T cell isolation. Here the sequenced sample was CD4+ T cells from PBMCs cultured without peptide, taken before COVID-19 vaccination. The receptors here all came from a human donor who had a prior SARS-CoV-2 infection.

The CDR3 reads CASSRRGARDTEAFF. The CDR3 DNA reads TGTGCCAGTAGTCGTCGGGGGGCGAGGGACACTGAAGCTTTCTTT. V is TRBV19 and J is TRBJ1-1; weak D call: TRBD1 (6 bases). CDR1 and CDR2 (germline): LNHDA, SQIVND (reference sequence). CDR3 size: 15 residues. V dropped 5 bases and J dropped 3 bases, with 16 bases sitting between them.

V and J are TRBV6-5 and TRBJ2-7; 7 bases align to TRBD1. This CDR3 has 16 residues. CDR1 and CDR2 (germline): MNHEY, SVGAGI. After removal of 0 bases from V and 2 bases from J, the junction contained 7 bases not matched to a gene. The CDR3 region is CASSYSIAGTAYEQYF. For the CDR3, the DNA is TGTGCCAGCAGTTACTCAATCGCCGGGACAGCCTACGAGCAGTACTTC.

As to this clone: The sample carries other DNA sequences with the same CDR3. The CDR3 nucleotides read TGCGCCAGCAGCTTGGAGGGCGAAGCTTTCTTT. Amino acid sequence: CASSLEGEAFF. The J gene is TRBJ1-1, the V gene TRBV5-1; the D is unclear. The CDR3 totals 11 residues. The V and J ends lost 0 bases and 8 bases respectively, with 5 bases between them. Germline lookup yields CDR1 SGHRS and CDR2 YFSETQ.

The chain carries TRBV11-3 and TRBJ2-7; 10 bases fit TRBD1. The CDR3 extends over 15 amino acids. J was trimmed by 3 bases and V by 1 base; bases with no gene match: 3. CDR1 is SGHNT and CDR2 is YENEEA in the germline V gene. The CDR3 coding sequence is TGTGCCAGCAGCTTAGGAGGGACAGGGGTCTACGAGCAGTACTTC. Its protein product is CASSLGGTGVYEQYF.

This clone came up a few times. The gene calls are TRBV30 and TRBJ1-2; tentative D call: TRBD1 (5 bases). The V end was cut by 0 bases, the J end by 6 bases, with 5 bases between. This CDR3 spans 11 amino acids. The germline gives CDR1 GTSNPN, CDR2 SVGIG (reference sequence). This CDR3 reads CAWSVGDGYTF. The DNA of the CDR3 is TGTGCCTGGAGTGTAGGGGATGGCTACACCTTC.

This chain links TRBV27 with TRBJ2-7; tentative D call: TRBD1 (6 bases). V was pared by 1 base and J by 3 bases, with 10 bases between. CDR3 size: 14 residues. Germline assignment: CDR1 MNHEY and CDR2 SMNVEV (reference sequence). The CDR3 spells CASSLFPGVYEQYF. The DNA of the CDR3 is TGTGCCAGCAGTTTATTTCCAGGGGTCTACGAGCAGTACTTC.

This chain joins TRBV2 and TRBJ1-1; D unclear. V gave up 3 bases and J gave up 0 bases, with 8 bases separating them. The CDR3 covers 14 residues. Germline V gives CDR1 SNHLY, CDR2 FYNNEI. The CDR3 DNA reads as TGTGCCAGCAGTGATCAGGTGATGAACACTGAAGCTTTCTTT. Amino acid sequence: CASSDQVMNTEAFF.

The chain couples TRBV28 to TRBJ1-5; TRBD1 matches 8 bases. The CDR3 totals 12 residues. Trimming took 10 bases from V and 4 from J; bases not matched to a gene: 3. Germline V gene sequence: CDR1 MDHEN, CDR2 SYDVKM. The chain's CDR3 is CATGGLNQPQHF. Written as DNA, the CDR3 is TGTGCCACAGGGGGCTTGAATCAGCCCCAGCATTTT.

A single count supports this clone. The chain links TRBV19 to TRBJ2-7, with TRBD1 matching 8 bases. The CDR3 spans 13 residues. Germline CDR1 reads LNHDA; CDR2 reads SQIVND (reference sequence). The J segment lost 3 bases and the V segment lost 6 bases, leaving 4 bases of the junction unmatched. CDR3 residues: CASRRTGYYEQYF. CDR3 in DNA: TGTGCCAGTAGGAGGACAGGGTACTACGAGCAGTACTTC.